This TCR beta chain was obtained from a study of shared clonotypes between healthy human individuals. CDR1 MNHNS and CDR2 SASEGT come from the germline V gene. This CDR3 is built from 13 residues. V lost 6 bases to trimming and J lost 7 bases, with 12 bases between them. Clones were read by immunoSEQ multiplex PCR, and TCRdb kept only the in-frame ones, dropping some. The table shows approximately 400,000 clones, with approximately 97% occurring only once. CD8 memory fractions consisted of CD45RO+ and CCR7-negative CD45RA+ TemRA cells together. Sequenced sample: memory CD8+ T cells sorted from blood. Subset in this sample: CD45RO+ cells pooled with CCR7-negative TemRA cells. This chain links TRBV6-1 with TRBJ2-2; D is possibly TRBD1 (5 bases). The clonotype comes from a man younger than 45 in good health. CDR3: CASRVTVSGELFF. The CDR3 coding sequence is TGTGCCAGCAGGGTGACAGTAAGCGGGGAGCTGTTTTTT.